This T cell receptor (beta chain) derives from a study of T cells in localized non-small cell lung cancer. The CDR3 has 15 residues. Germline V gene data show CDR1 as WSHSY and CDR2 as SAAADI. Trimming took 5 bases from V and 2 from J, leaving 10 bases between them. Assay: immunoSEQ multiplex PCR; the TCRdb copy retains only in-frame clones and omits some. The sample lists tens of thousands of clones; 75% to 85% were seen once. The TCR was taken from a woman aged 40 to 75 with stage II squamous cell lung carcinoma. The rearrangement links TRBV10-2 to TRBJ2-6; D is uncertain. The sample was PBMCs, taken before any cancer treatment. CDR3 sequence reads: CASSRAPPGANVLTF. The CDR3 DNA reads TGCGCCAGCAGTCGGGCCCCACCTGGGGCCAACGTCCTGACTTTC.